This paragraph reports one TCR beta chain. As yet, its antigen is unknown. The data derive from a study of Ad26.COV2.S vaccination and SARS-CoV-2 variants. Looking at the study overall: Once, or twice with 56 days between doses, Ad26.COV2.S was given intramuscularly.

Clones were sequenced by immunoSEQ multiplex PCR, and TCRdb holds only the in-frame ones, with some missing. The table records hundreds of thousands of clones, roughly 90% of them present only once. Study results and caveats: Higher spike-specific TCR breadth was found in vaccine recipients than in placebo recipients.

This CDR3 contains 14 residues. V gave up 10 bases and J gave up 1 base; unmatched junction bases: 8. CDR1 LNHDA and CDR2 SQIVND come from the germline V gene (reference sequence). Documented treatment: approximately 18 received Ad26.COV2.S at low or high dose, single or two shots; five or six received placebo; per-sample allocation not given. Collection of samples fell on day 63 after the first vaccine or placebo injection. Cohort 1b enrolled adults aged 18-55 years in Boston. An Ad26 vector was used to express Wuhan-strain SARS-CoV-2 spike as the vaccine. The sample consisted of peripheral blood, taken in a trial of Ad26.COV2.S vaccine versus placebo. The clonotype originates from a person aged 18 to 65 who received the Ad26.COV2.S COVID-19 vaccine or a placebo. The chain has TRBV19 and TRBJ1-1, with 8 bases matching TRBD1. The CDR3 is CATRTQGANTEAFF. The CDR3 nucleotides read TGTGCCACCAGGACTCAGGGGGCGAACACTGAAGCTTTCTTT.